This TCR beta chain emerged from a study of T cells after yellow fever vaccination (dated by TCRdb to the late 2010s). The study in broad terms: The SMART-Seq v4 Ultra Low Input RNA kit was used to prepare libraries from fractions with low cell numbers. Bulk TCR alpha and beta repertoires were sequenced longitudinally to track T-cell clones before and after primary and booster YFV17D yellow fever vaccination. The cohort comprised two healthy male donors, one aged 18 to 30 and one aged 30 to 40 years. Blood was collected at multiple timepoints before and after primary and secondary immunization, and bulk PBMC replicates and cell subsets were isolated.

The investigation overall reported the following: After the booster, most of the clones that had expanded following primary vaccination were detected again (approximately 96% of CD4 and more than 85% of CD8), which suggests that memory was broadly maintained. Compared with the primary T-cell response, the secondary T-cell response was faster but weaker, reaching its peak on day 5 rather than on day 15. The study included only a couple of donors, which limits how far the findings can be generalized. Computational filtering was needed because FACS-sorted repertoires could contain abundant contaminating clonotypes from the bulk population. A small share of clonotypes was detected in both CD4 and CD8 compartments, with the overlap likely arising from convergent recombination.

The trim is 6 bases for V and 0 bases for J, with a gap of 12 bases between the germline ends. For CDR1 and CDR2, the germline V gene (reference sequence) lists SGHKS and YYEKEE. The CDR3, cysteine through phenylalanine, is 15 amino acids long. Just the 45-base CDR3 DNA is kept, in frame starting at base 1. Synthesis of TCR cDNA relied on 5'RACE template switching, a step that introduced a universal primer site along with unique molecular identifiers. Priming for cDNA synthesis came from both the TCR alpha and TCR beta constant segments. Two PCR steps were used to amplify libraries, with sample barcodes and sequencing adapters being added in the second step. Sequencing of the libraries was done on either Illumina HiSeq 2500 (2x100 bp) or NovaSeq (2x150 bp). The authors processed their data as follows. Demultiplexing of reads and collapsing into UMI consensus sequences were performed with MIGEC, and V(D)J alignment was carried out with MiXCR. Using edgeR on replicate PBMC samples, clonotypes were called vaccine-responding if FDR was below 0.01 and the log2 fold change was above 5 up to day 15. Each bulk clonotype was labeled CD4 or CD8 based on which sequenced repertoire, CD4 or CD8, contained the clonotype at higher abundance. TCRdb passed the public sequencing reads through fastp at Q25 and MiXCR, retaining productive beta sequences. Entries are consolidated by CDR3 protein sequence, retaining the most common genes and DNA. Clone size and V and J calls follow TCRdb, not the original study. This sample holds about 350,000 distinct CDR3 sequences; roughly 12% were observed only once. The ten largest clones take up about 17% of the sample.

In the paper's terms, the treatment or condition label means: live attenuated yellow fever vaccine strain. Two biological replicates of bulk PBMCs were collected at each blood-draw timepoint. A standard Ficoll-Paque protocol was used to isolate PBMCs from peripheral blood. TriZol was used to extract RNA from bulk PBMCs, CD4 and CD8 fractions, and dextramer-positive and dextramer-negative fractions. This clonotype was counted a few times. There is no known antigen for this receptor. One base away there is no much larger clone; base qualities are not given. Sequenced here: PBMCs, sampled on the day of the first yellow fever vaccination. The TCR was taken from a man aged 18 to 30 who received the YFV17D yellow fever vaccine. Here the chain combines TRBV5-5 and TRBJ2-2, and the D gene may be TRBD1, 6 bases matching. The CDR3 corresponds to CASTLRGSNTGELFF. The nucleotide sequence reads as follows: TGTGCCAGCACTCTAAGGGGGTCGAACACCGGGGAGCTGTTTTTT.